This TCR beta chain was recorded in a study of T cell responses to AZD1222 COVID-19 vaccine. Produced via immunoSEQ multiplex PCR; TCRdb's table is partial and in-frame only. The sample records more than 50,000 clones, approximately 88% being singletons. Study results and caveats: Among spike-specific TCRs, nearly half reportedly target unmutated variant regions.

A word on this clone: Antigen specificity is unknown.

The CDR3 sequence is 15 residues long. Trimming removed 0 bases from V and 2 bases from J, with 11 bases in between. Germline V gives CDR1 LNHNV, CDR2 YYDKDF (reference sequence). The J gene is TRBJ2-7, the V gene TRBV15, with D perhaps TRBD2 (6 bases). The sample here was peripheral blood, taken on day 0 of AZD1222 vaccination. The receptor was derived from an adult in good health. CDR3 sequence reads: CATSRELATAYEQYF. The CDR3 nucleotides read TGTGCCACCAGCAGAGAACTAGCAACCGCCTACGAGCAGTACTTC.